Listed below are T cell receptor beta chains from one sample, sequenced in a study of blood T cells in healthy people across ages. TCRdb called the 5' RACE reads again in MiXCR, with one record for every CDR3 protein. This repertoire shows about 1.4 million distinct CDR3 sequences, 55% to 75% found once; its top ten account for 6.5% to 8.5%. Specimen: blood. These receptors were taken from a young man in good health. CDR3s include the opening cysteine and the closing phenylalanine or tryptophan. Each record gives: V gene, D gene, clone size, J gene, CDR3 protein, CDR3 DNA. A D gene is named only where the DNA matches it firmly. Some rows have no size entry. The others give once, few or many, or a class for an expanded clone.

V gene: TRBV28
D gene: .
clone size: .
J gene: TRBJ2-7
CDR3 protein: CASSPGGGTTYEQYF
CDR3 DNA: TGTGCCAGCAGTCCCGGGGGTGGTACGACCTACGAGCAGTACTTC

V gene: TRBV11-2
D gene: .
clone size: many
J gene: TRBJ2-5
CDR3 protein: CASSHGPGYQETQYF
CDR3 DNA: TGTGCCAGCAGCCACGGGCCAGGGTACCAAGAGACCCAGTACTTC

V gene: TRBV12-3/TRBV12-4
D gene: TRBD1
clone size: .
J gene: TRBJ1-2
CDR3 protein: CASSLVGGTVNYGYTF
CDR3 DNA: TGTGCCAGCAGTTTAGTCGGAGGGACAGTTAACTATGGCTACACCTTC

V gene: TRBV5-8
D gene: .
clone size: .
J gene: TRBJ2-7
CDR3 protein: CASSFPRQVIYEQYF
CDR3 DNA: TGTGCCAGCAGCTTCCCCAGACAGGTAATCTACGAGCAGTACTTC

V gene: TRBV6-2/TRBV6-3
D gene: .
clone size: .
J gene: TRBJ2-1
CDR3 protein: CASSYTANEQFF
CDR3 DNA: TGTGCCAGCAGTTACACGGCCAATGAGCAGTTCTTC

V gene: TRBV7-2
D gene: .
clone size: .
J gene: TRBJ1-5
CDR3 protein: CASSLGLGAQPQHF
CDR3 DNA: TGTGCCAGCAGCTTAGGTCTGGGGGCTCAGCCCCAGCATTTT

V gene: TRBV7-9
D gene: TRBD2
clone size: few
J gene: TRBJ2-1
CDR3 protein: CASSPRSGDAQFF
CDR3 DNA: TGTGCCAGCAGCCCCCGCAGCGGGGATGCGCAGTTCTTC

V gene: TRBV7-9
D gene: .
clone size: .
J gene: TRBJ1-5
CDR3 protein: CASSPGDHSNQPQHF
CDR3 DNA: TGTGCCAGCAGCCCAGGGGACCATAGCAATCAGCCCCAGCATTTT

V gene: TRBV27
D gene: TRBD1
clone size: .
J gene: TRBJ1-2
CDR3 protein: CASRPPGTGIHYGYTF
CDR3 DNA: TGTGCCAGCAGGCCACCCGGGACAGGGATTCACTATGGCTACACCTTC

V gene: TRBV28
D gene: TRBD1
clone size: .
J gene: TRBJ2-3
CDR3 protein: CASRVQGVTDTQYF
CDR3 DNA: TGTGCCAGCAGAGTCCAGGGGGTCACAGATACGCAGTATTTT

V gene: TRBV20-1
D gene: .
clone size: many
J gene: TRBJ1-5
CDR3 protein: CSALTPGNQPQHF
CDR3 DNA: TGCAGTGCTTTGACTCCGGGCAATCAGCCCCAGCATTTT

V gene: TRBV4-1
D gene: .
clone size: .
J gene: TRBJ1-5
CDR3 protein: CASSRTYRVNQPQHF
CDR3 DNA: TGCGCCAGCAGCCGGACATACAGGGTCAATCAGCCCCAGCATTTT

V gene: TRBV6-2/TRBV6-3
D gene: .
clone size: .
J gene: TRBJ2-7
CDR3 protein: CASSYGWVSYEQYF
CDR3 DNA: TGTGCCAGCAGTTACGGTTGGGTCTCCTACGAGCAGTACTTC

V gene: TRBV18
D gene: TRBD1
clone size: .
J gene: TRBJ2-3
CDR3 protein: CASSPRRGQGLDTQYF
CDR3 DNA: TGTGCCAGCTCACCTAGACGCGGACAGGGTCTGGATACGCAGTATTTT

V gene: TRBV4-3
D gene: TRBD1
clone size: .
J gene: TRBJ2-1
CDR3 protein: CASSQDGGQSFYNEQFF
CDR3 DNA: TGCGCCAGCAGCCAAGATGGGGGACAGAGTTTCTACAATGAGCAGTTCTTC

V gene: TRBV25-1
D gene: TRBD1
clone size: .
J gene: TRBJ1-6
CDR3 protein: CASSDRTGGNSPLHF
CDR3 DNA: TGTGCCAGCAGTGATCGGACAGGGGGAAATTCACCCCTCCACTTT

V gene: TRBV29-1
D gene: TRBD1
clone size: .
J gene: TRBJ2-3
CDR3 protein: CSVLTGQGFPDTQYF
CDR3 DNA: TGCAGCGTCCTCACGGGACAGGGGTTCCCAGATACGCAGTATTTT

V gene: TRBV20-1
D gene: TRBD2
clone size: .
J gene: TRBJ2-1
CDR3 protein: CSASPRLAGDYGEQFF
CDR3 DNA: TGCAGTGCTAGTCCGCGACTAGCGGGAGATTACGGTGAGCAGTTCTTC

V gene: TRBV5-5
D gene: .
clone size: .
J gene: TRBJ1-2
CDR3 protein: CASSPAGVKGYGYTF
CDR3 DNA: TGTGCCAGCAGCCCAGCGGGGGTAAAGGGGTATGGCTACACCTTC

V gene: TRBV20-1
D gene: .
clone size: .
J gene: TRBJ1-4
CDR3 protein: CSARLRAWGVGEKLFF
CDR3 DNA: TGCAGTGCTAGATTAAGGGCCTGGGGCGTAGGTGAAAAACTGTTTTTT

V gene: TRBV20-1
D gene: TRBD1
clone size: few
J gene: TRBJ2-1
CDR3 protein: CSAPSPGQGYNEQFF
CDR3 DNA: TGCAGTGCCCCCAGTCCGGGACAGGGCTACAATGAGCAGTTCTTC

V gene: TRBV20-1
D gene: .
clone size: .
J gene: TRBJ2-7
CDR3 protein: CSAPGAESYEQYF
CDR3 DNA: TGCAGTGCCCCTGGGGCCGAATCCTACGAGCAGTACTTC

V gene: TRBV19
D gene: .
clone size: .
J gene: TRBJ1-1
CDR3 protein: CASSMEMARIGTEAFF
CDR3 DNA: TGTGCCAGTAGTATGGAAATGGCCAGAATTGGCACTGAAGCTTTCTTT

V gene: TRBV29-1
D gene: .
clone size: .
J gene: TRBJ2-5
CDR3 protein: CSGVGQETQYF
CDR3 DNA: TGCAGCGGTGTTGGCCAAGAGACCCAGTACTTC

V gene: TRBV13
D gene: .
clone size: many
J gene: TRBJ2-3
CDR3 protein: CASSFYGDPSTDTQYF
CDR3 DNA: TGTGCCAGCAGCTTCTACGGGGACCCTAGCACAGATACGCAGTATTTT

V gene: TRBV4-3
D gene: TRBD1
clone size: few
J gene: TRBJ1-6
CDR3 protein: CASSQTTGTGLSPLHF
CDR3 DNA: TGCGCCAGCAGCCAGACGACCGGGACAGGGCTTTCACCCCTCCACTTT

V gene: TRBV29-1
D gene: .
clone size: few
J gene: TRBJ1-2
CDR3 protein: CSVEDPGSYGYTF
CDR3 DNA: TGCAGCGTTGAAGATCCGGGGAGCTATGGCTACACCTTC

V gene: TRBV28
D gene: .
clone size: .
J gene: TRBJ2-3
CDR3 protein: CASSFEAFGTDTQYF
CDR3 DNA: TGTGCCAGCAGTTTCGAGGCTTTCGGGACAGATACGCAGTATTTT

V gene: TRBV25-1
D gene: .
clone size: .
J gene: TRBJ2-5
CDR3 protein: CASSGSTAQYF
CDR3 DNA: TGTGCCAGCAGTGGCTCCACGGCCCAGTACTTC

V gene: TRBV7-2
D gene: .
clone size: few
J gene: TRBJ1-4
CDR3 protein: CASSSNRGGEKLFF
CDR3 DNA: TGTGCCAGCAGCTCCAACCGGGGGGGTGAAAAACTGTTTTTT

V gene: TRBV20-1
D gene: .
clone size: .
J gene: TRBJ2-1
CDR3 protein: CSARDLGNEQFF
CDR3 DNA: TGCAGTGCTAGAGATCTGGGGAATGAGCAGTTCTTC

V gene: TRBV5-5
D gene: TRBD1
clone size: .
J gene: TRBJ2-7
CDR3 protein: CASSQDRGQIPSYEQYF
CDR3 DNA: TGTGCCAGCAGCCAAGACAGGGGCCAAATTCCCTCCTACGAGCAGTACTTC

V gene: TRBV3-1
D gene: TRBD2
clone size: .
J gene: TRBJ2-5
CDR3 protein: CASSQDLAGGEEQYF
CDR3 DNA: TGTGCCAGCAGCCAAGACCTAGCGGGAGGTGAGGAGCAGTACTTC

V gene: TRBV29-1
D gene: .
clone size: many
J gene: TRBJ2-7
CDR3 protein: CSVEEGSEQYF
CDR3 DNA: TGCAGCGTTGAGGAAGGGTCCGAGCAGTACTTC

V gene: TRBV5-1
D gene: .
clone size: .
J gene: TRBJ2-5
CDR3 protein: CASSSSSGEGETQYF
CDR3 DNA: TGCGCCAGCAGCTCGAGCAGCGGTGAGGGGGAGACCCAGTACTTC

V gene: TRBV6-5
D gene: TRBD1
clone size: .
J gene: TRBJ1-1
CDR3 protein: CASSYSGTGLGTEAFF
CDR3 DNA: TGTGCCAGCAGTTACTCGGGGACAGGCTTGGGCACTGAAGCTTTCTTT

V gene: TRBV6-1
D gene: TRBD2
clone size: .
J gene: TRBJ2-3
CDR3 protein: CASRVDSSGSPDTQYF
CDR3 DNA: TGTGCCAGCAGAGTTGATTCTAGCGGGAGTCCAGATACGCAGTATTTT

V gene: TRBV4-3
D gene: TRBD2
clone size: .
J gene: TRBJ2-2
CDR3 protein: CASSNLAGLNTGELFF
CDR3 DNA: TGCGCCAGCAGCAACCTAGCGGGGTTGAACACCGGGGAGCTGTTTTTT

V gene: TRBV6-1
D gene: TRBD1
clone size: .
J gene: TRBJ1-2
CDR3 protein: CASSPPTTGVGYGYTF
CDR3 DNA: TGTGCCAGCAGTCCACCTACGACAGGGGTGGGCTATGGCTACACCTTC

V gene: TRBV3-1
D gene: .
clone size: .
J gene: TRBJ2-6
CDR3 protein: CASSQDRGEPGANVLTF
CDR3 DNA: TGTGCCAGCAGCCAAGATCGGGGAGAACCGGGGGCCAACGTCCTGACTTTC

V gene: TRBV12-3/TRBV12-4
D gene: .
clone size: .
J gene: TRBJ2-3
CDR3 protein: CASSRPGPRTDTQYF
CDR3 DNA: TGTGCCAGCAGTCGCCCGGGACCACGCACAGATACGCAGTATTTT

V gene: TRBV19
D gene: TRBD2
clone size: once
J gene: TRBJ2-1
CDR3 protein: CASSIGAGGSNEQFF
CDR3 DNA: TGTGCCAGTAGTATAGGTGCGGGAGGGAGTAATGAGCAGTTCTTC

V gene: TRBV20-1
D gene: TRBD1
clone size: .
J gene: TRBJ2-2
CDR3 protein: CSASRDRGNTGELFF
CDR3 DNA: TGCAGTGCTAGCCGGGACAGAGGGAACACCGGGGAGCTGTTTTTT

V gene: TRBV4-2
D gene: TRBD2
clone size: .
J gene: TRBJ2-5
CDR3 protein: CASSQDWAAGDLQETQYF
CDR3 DNA: TGTGCCAGCAGCCAAGATTGGGCGGCGGGGGACCTCCAAGAGACCCAGTACTTC

V gene: TRBV11-2
D gene: .
clone size: .
J gene: TRBJ2-7
CDR3 protein: CASSLDPQSYEQYF
CDR3 DNA: TGTGCCAGCAGCTTAGACCCCCAGAGCTACGAGCAGTACTTC

V gene: TRBV20-1
D gene: .
clone size: many
J gene: TRBJ2-1
CDR3 protein: CSALKVGSPSYNEQFF
CDR3 DNA: TGCAGTGCTCTCAAGGTCGGGAGTCCGTCCTACAATGAGCAGTTCTTC

V gene: TRBV29-1
D gene: .
clone size: .
J gene: TRBJ2-7
CDR3 protein: CSVSTGSYEQYF
CDR3 DNA: TGCAGCGTATCGACAGGTTCCTACGAGCAGTACTTC

V gene: TRBV30
D gene: TRBD2
clone size: .
J gene: TRBJ2-4
CDR3 protein: CAWGGVAKNIQYF
CDR3 DNA: TGTGCCTGGGGGGGGGTGGCCAAAAACATTCAGTACTTC

V gene: TRBV18
D gene: .
clone size: .
J gene: TRBJ2-7
CDR3 protein: CASSRSPSGPYEQYF
CDR3 DNA: TGTGCCAGCTCACGAAGCCCAAGCGGGCCCTACGAGCAGTACTTC

V gene: TRBV5-5
D gene: .
clone size: .
J gene: TRBJ2-1
CDR3 protein: CASSLVPSHEQFF
CDR3 DNA: TGTGCCAGCAGCTTGGTTCCCAGCCATGAGCAGTTCTTC

V gene: TRBV6-2/TRBV6-3
D gene: .
clone size: .
J gene: TRBJ1-1
CDR3 protein: CASIIQGNTEAFF
CDR3 DNA: TGTGCCAGCATTATACAGGGGAACACTGAAGCTTTCTTT

V gene: TRBV29-1
D gene: TRBD1
clone size: few
J gene: TRBJ2-5
CDR3 protein: CSVEFRGYQETQYF
CDR3 DNA: TGCAGCGTTGAATTCAGGGGGTACCAAGAGACCCAGTACTTC

V gene: TRBV2
D gene: .
clone size: .
J gene: TRBJ1-6
CDR3 protein: CASSETVSYNSPLHF
CDR3 DNA: TGTGCCAGCAGTGAAACGGTTAGCTATAATTCACCCCTCCACTTT

V gene: TRBV7-2
D gene: .
clone size: .
J gene: TRBJ1-1
CDR3 protein: CASSKGGGTNTEAFF
CDR3 DNA: TGTGCCAGCAGTAAAGGAGGGGGGACGAACACTGAAGCTTTCTTT

V gene: TRBV27
D gene: .
clone size: few
J gene: TRBJ1-5
CDR3 protein: CASSPQIHRSNQPQHF
CDR3 DNA: TGTGCCAGCAGTCCGCAAATCCATAGGAGCAATCAGCCCCAGCATTTT